This paragraph reports one TCR beta chain. This specimen belongs to a study of blood T cell repertoires in COVID-19. Whole-study context: T cells, B-cell-depleted T cells, or PBMCs supplied cDNA or gDNA.

Profiling relied on immunoSEQ multiplex PCR, and the TCRdb table lists in-frame clones only, not all of them. The table includes about 190,000 clones, about 77% detected once. Germline CDR1 and CDR2: SGHTA and FQGNSA. V lost 5 bases to trimming and J lost 5 bases, with 10 bases between them. The CDR3 extends over 12 amino acids. Sequences were obtained from peripheral blood. The chain links TRBV7-2 to TRBJ2-7, with D possibly being TRBD2 (6 bases). The TCR sequence derives from a woman older than 75 with active or convalescent COVID-19. CDR3 in amino acids: CASSPGLNEQYF. The CDR3 DNA reads as TGTGCCAGCAGCCCGGGACTGAACGAGCAGTACTTC.